This T cell receptor (beta chain) appears in the sequencing data of a study of beta chain features in type 1 diabetes. Sorting gave populations that all exceeded 98% purity. The V and J ends lost 7 bases and 0 bases, in that order; junction bases with no gene match: 3. CDR3 length: 14 residues. Germline assignment: CDR1 MNHNS and CDR2 SASEGT. This clone was seen more than once but under ten times. The whole isolated RNA underwent reverse transcription, so sequencing captured expressed TCRB transcripts. Generated by immunoSEQ multiplex PCR, the TCRdb table keeps only in-frame clones and is missing some. The sample holds roughly 60,000 clones, about 55% seen once.

The V gene is TRBV6-1, the J gene TRBJ1-5; 7 bases align to TRBD1. Sequenced material: Tregs from blood. The sequence derives from a woman aged 18-30 years in good health. CDR3 region: CASTQGYSNQPQHF. The CDR3 DNA reads as TGTGCCAGCACACAGGGGTATAGCAATCAGCCCCAGCATTTT.